This TCR beta chain emerged from a study of T cell changes during pregnancy in multiple sclerosis. V dropped 6 bases and J dropped 2 bases, with 13 bases sitting between them. This CDR3 has 14 amino acids. Germline assignment: CDR1 MNHEY and CDR2 SVGAGI. Clones were sequenced by immunoSEQ multiplex PCR, and TCRdb holds only the in-frame ones, with some missing. The repertoire includes roughly 93,000 clones, roughly 90% of them detected once, and around 0.93% sits in the top ten. Source: peripheral blood, taken before pregnancy. The chain couples TRBV6-5 to TRBJ1-1; the D is unclear. The receptor's source is a female donor with multiple sclerosis, enrolled in a pregnancy study. The CDR3 bases are TGTGCCAGCAGCCCCGGTGCGGTCAACACTGAAGCTTTCTTT. Amino acid sequence: CASSPGAVNTEAFF.